This T cell receptor (beta chain) was retrieved from a study of blood T cell repertoires in COVID-19. Overall study context: Sites in the United States, Italy and Spain provided acute and convalescent COVID-19 samples. PBMCs, B-cell-depleted T cells, or T cells provided the cDNA or gDNA that made up the material.

Seattle cases were enrolled at active infection and followed longitudinally. In the authors' methods: Nucleated cell counts were estimated from reference gene primer amplification. Produced via immunoSEQ multiplex PCR; TCRdb's table is partial and in-frame only. D and trimming come from the DNA, and the V and J calls and clone size come from that table. Of around 190,000 clones in the sample, over 80% were seen once. The clonotype comes from a woman aged 55-70 years with COVID-19, enrolled during active disease. Sequencing input: peripheral blood.

The CDR3 nucleotides read TGTGCCAGCAGTGCATCAACAGGCCTGAGCAATCAGCCCCAGCATTTT. As protein: CASSASTGLSNQPQHF. The chain recombines TRBV6-1 with TRBJ1-5; D possibly corresponds to TRBD1 (5 bases). Trimming pared 4 bases from V and 1 base from J, leaving 14 bases between. CDR1 MNHNS and CDR2 SASEGT come from the germline V gene. This CDR3 is 16 amino acids long.